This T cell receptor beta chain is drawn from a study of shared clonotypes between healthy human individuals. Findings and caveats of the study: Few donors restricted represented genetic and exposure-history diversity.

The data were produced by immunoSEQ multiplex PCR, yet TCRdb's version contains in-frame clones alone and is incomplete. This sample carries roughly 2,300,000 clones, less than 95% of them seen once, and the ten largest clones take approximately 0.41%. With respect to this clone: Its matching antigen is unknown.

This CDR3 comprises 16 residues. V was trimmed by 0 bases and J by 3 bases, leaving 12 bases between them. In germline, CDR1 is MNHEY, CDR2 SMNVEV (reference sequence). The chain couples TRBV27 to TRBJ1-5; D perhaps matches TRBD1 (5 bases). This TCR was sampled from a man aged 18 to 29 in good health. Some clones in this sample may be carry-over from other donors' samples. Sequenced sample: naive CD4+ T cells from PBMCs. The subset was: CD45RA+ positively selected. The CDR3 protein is CASSLSGDRPNQPQHF. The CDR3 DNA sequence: TGTGCCAGCAGTTTATCCGGGGACCGACCCAATCAGCCCCAGCATTTT.